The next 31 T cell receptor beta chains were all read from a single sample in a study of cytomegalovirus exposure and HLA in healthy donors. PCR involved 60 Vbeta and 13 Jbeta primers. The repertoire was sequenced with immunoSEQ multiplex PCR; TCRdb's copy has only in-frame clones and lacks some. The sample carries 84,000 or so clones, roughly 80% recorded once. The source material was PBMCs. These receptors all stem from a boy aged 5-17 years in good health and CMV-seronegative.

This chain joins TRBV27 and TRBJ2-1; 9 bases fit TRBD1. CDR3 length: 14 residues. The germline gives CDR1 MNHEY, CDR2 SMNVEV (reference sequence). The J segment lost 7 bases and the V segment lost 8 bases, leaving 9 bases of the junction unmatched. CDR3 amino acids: CASVDTGGSNEQFF. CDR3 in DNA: TGTGCCAGCGTGGATACAGGGGGCTCAAATGAGCAGTTCTTC.

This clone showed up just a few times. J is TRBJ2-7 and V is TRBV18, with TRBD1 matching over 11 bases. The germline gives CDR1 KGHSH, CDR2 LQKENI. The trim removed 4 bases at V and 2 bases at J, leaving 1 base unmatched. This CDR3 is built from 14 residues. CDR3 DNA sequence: TGTGCCAGCTCACAGGGACAGGGGGCCTACGAGCAGTACTTC. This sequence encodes CASSQGQGAYEQYF.

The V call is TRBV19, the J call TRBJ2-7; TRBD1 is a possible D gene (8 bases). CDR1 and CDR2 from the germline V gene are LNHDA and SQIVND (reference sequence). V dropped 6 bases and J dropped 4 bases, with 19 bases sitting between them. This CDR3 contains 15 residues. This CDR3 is CASSPGQGGLYEQYF. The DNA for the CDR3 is TGTGCCAGTAGCCCAGGACAGGGAGGGTTGTACGAGCAGTACTTC.

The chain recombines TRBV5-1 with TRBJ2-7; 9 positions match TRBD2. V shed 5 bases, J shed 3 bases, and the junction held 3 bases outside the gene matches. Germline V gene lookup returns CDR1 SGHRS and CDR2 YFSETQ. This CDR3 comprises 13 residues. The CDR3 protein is CASRVSGSYEQYF. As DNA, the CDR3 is TGCGCCAGCAGAGTTAGCGGGAGCTACGAGCAGTACTTC.

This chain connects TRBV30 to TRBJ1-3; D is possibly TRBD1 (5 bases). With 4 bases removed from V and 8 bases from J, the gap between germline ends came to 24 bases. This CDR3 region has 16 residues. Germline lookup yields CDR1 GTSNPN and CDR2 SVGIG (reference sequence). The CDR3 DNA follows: TGTGCCTGGATACGACAGCCCGAAATACGTGTGGACACCATATATTTT. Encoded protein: CAWIRQPEIRVDTIYF.

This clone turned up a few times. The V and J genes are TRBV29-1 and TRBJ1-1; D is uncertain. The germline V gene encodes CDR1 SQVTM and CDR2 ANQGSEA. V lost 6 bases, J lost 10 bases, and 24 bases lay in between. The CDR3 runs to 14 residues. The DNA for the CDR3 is TGCAGCGTGGGTCCCCTTCGGGCCGAGGGTGGAGCTTTCTTT. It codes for CSVGPLRAEGGAFF. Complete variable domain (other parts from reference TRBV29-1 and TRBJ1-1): SAVISQKPSRDICQRGTSLTIQCQVDSQVTMMFWYRQQPGQSLTLIATANQGSEATYESGFVIDKFPISRPNLTFSTLTVSNMSPEDSSIYLCSVGPLRAEGGAFFGQGTRLTVV.

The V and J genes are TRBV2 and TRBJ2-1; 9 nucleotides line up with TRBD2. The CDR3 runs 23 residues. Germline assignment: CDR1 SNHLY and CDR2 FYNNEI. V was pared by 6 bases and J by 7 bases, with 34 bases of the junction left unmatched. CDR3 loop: CASSPKTVLAGLPENLHQNEQFF. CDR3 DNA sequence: TGTGCCAGCAGCCCTAAGACGGTGCTAGCGGGACTACCCGAGAACTTACATCAGAATGAGCAGTTCTTC.

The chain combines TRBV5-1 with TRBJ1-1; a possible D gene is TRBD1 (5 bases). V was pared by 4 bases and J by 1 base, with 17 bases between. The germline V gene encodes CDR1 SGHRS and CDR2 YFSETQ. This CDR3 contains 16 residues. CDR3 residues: CASSPNGGEANTEAFF. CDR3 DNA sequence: TGCGCCAGCAGCCCCAATGGGGGGGAGGCGAACACTGAAGCTTTCTTT.

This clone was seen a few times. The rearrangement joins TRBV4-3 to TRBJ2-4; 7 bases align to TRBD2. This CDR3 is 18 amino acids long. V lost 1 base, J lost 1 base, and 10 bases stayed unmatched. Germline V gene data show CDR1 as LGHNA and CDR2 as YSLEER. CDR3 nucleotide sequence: TGCGCCAGCAGCCAAGGGTGGAGCGGGGACCCCGCCAAAAACATTCAGTACTTC. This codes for CASSQGWSGDPAKNIQYF.

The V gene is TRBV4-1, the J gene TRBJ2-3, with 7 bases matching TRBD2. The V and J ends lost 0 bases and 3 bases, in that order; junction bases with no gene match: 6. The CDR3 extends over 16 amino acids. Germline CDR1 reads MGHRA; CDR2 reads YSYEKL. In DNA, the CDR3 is TGCGCCAGCAGCCAAGATTCCCCGGGAGGAACAGATACGCAGTATTTT. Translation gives CASSQDSPGGTDTQYF.

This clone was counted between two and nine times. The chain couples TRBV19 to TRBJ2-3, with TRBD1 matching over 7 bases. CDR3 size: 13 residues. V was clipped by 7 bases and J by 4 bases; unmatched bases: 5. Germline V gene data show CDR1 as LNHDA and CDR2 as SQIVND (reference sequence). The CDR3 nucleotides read TGTGCCAGTAATAACAGGGGCGCAGATACGCAGTATTTT. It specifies CASNNRGADTQYF.

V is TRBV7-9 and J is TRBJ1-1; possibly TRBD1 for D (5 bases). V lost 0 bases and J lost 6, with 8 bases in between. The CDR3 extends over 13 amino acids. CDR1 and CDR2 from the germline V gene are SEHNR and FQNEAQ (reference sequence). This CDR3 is CASSLATASEAFF. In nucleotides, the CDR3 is TGTGCCAGCAGCTTAGCGACAGCTTCTGAAGCTTTCTTT.

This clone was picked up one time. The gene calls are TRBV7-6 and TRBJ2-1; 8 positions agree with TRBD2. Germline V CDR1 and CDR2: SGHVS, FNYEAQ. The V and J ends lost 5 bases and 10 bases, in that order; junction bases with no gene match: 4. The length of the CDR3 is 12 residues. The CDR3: CASSPVAGEQFF. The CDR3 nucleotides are TGTGCCAGCAGCCCAGTAGCGGGGGAGCAGTTCTTC.

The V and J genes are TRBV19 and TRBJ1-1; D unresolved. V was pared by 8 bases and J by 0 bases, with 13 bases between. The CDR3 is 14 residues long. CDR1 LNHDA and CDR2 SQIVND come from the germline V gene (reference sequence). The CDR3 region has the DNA TGTGCCAGTTTAGGAGGGTGGTTGAACACTGAAGCTTTCTTT. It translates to CASLGGWLNTEAFF. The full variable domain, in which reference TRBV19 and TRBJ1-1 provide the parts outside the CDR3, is DGGITQSPKYLFRKEGQNVTLSCEQNLNHDAMYWYRQDPGQGLRLIYYSQIVNDFQKGDIAEGYSVSREKKESFPLTVTSAQKNPTAFYLCASLGGWLNTEAFFGQGTRLTVV.

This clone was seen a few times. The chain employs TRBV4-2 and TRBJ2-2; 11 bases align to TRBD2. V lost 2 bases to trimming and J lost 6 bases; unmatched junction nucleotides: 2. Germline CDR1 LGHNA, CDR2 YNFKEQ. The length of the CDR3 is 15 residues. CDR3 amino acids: CASSQTSGGPGELFF. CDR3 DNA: TGTGCCAGCAGCCAAACTAGCGGGGGACCCGGGGAGCTGTTTTTT.

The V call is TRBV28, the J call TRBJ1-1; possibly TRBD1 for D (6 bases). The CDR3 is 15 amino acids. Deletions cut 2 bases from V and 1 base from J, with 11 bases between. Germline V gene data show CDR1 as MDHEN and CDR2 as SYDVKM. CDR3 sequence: CASSLPQGRNTEAFF. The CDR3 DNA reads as TGTGCCAGCAGTTTACCACAGGGAAGGAACACTGAAGCTTTCTTT.

The CDR3 sequence is CAWSVHGETQYF. The CDR3 DNA reads as TGTGCCTGGAGTGTACACGGGGAGACCCAGTACTTC. V and J are TRBV30 and TRBJ2-5; no reliable D call. Germline V gene sequence: CDR1 GTSNPN, CDR2 SVGIG (reference sequence). The ends were cut back, 0 bases at V and 5 bases at J, with 7 bases in the middle. The CDR3 totals 12 residues. The variable domain in full, completed from reference TRBV30 and TRBJ2-5, reads SQTIHQWPATLVQPVGSPLSLECTVEGTSNPNLYWYRQAAGRGLQLLFYSVGIGQISSEVPQNLSASRPQDRQFILSSKKLLLSDSGFYLCAWSVHGETQYFGPGTRLLVL.

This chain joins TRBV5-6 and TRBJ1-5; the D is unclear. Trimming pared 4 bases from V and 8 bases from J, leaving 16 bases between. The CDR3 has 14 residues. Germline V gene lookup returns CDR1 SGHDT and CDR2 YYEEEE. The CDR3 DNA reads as TGTGCCAGCAGCCATTATGCCCGAGGAGAGCCCCAGCATTTT. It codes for CASSHYARGEPQHF.

CDR3 protein: CSAQYSYEQYF. The CDR3 region has the DNA TGCAGTGCCCAGTACTCCTACGAGCAGTACTTC. The chain is built from TRBV20-1 and TRBJ2-7, with D unresolved. The ends were cut back, 6 bases at V and 0 bases at J, with 6 bases in the middle. The CDR3 contains 11 residues. Germline V gives CDR1 DFQATT, CDR2 SNEGSKA (reference sequence).

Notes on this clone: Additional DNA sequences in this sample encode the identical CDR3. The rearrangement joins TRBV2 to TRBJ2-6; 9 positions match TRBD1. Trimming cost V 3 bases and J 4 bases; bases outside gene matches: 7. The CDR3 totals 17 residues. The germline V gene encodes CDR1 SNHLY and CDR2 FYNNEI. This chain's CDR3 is CASSEGQGRSGANVLTF. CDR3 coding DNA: TGTGCCAGCAGTGAGGGACAGGGTAGATCGGGGGCCAACGTCCTGACTTTC.

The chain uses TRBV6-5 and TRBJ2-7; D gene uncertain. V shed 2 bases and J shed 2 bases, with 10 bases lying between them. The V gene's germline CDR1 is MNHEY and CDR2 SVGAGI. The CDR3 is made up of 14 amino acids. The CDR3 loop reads CASSYTLDAYEQYF. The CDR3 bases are TGTGCCAGCAGTTACACCCTAGACGCCTACGAGCAGTACTTC.

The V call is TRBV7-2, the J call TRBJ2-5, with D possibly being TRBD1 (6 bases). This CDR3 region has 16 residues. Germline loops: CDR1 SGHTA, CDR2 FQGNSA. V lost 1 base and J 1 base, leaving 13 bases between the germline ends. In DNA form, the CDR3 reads TGTGCCAGCAGCTTAGGTTATACAGGGTTCCAAGAGACCCAGTACTTC. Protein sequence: CASSLGYTGFQETQYF.

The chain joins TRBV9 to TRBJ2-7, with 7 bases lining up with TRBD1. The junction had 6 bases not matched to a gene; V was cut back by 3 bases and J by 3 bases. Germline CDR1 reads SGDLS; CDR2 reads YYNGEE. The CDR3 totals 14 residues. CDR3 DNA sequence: TGTGCCAGCAGCGCAAAGACAGGGAACTACGAGCAGTACTTC. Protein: CASSAKTGNYEQYF.

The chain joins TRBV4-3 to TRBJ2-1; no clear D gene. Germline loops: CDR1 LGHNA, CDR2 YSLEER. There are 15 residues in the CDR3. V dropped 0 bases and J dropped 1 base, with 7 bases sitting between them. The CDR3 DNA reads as TGCGCCAGCAGCCAAGAGACTGGATCCTACAATGAGCAGTTCTTC. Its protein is CASSQETGSYNEQFF.

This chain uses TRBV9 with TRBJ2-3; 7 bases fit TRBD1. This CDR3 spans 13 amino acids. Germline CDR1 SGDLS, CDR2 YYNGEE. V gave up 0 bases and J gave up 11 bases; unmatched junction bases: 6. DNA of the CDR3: TGTGCCAGCAGCGTAGAGGGACAGCGTATGCAGTATTTT. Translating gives CASSVEGQRMQYF.

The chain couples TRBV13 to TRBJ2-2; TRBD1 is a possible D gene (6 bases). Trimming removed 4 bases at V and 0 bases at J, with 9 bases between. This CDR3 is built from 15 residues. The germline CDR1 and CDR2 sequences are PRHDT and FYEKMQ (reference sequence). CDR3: CASSSGTTNTGELFF. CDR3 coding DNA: TGTGCCAGCAGCTCCGGGACAACGAACACCGGGGAGCTGTTTTTT.

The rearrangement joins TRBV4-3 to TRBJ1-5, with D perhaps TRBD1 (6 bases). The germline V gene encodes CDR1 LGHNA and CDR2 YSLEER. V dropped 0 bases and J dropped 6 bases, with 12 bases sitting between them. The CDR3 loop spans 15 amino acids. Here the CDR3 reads CASSQDSGAGQPQHF. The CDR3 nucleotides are TGCGCCAGCAGCCAAGATTCAGGGGCGGGTCAGCCCCAGCATTTT.

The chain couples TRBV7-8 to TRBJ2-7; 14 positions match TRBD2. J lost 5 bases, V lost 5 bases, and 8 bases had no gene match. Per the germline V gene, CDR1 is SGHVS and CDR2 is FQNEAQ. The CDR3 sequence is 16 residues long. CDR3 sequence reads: CASSQRLAGGNDEQYF. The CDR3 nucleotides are TGTGCCAGCAGCCAGAGACTAGCGGGAGGGAACGACGAGCAGTACTTC.

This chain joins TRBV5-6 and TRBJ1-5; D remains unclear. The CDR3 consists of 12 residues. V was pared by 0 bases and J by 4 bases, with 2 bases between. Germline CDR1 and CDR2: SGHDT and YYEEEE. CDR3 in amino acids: CASSLANQPQHF. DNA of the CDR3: TGTGCCAGCAGCTTGGCGAATCAGCCCCAGCATTTT.

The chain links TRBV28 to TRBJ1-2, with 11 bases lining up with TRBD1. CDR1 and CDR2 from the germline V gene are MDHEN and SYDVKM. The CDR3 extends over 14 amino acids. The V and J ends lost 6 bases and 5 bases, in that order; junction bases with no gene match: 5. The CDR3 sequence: CASRPDRGQYGYTF. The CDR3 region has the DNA TGTGCCAGCAGACCGGACAGGGGGCAATATGGCTACACCTTC.

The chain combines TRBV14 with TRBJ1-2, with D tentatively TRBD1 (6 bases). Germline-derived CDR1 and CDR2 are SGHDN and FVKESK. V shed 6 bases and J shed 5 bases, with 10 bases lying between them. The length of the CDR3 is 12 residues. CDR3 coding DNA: TGTGCCAGCAGGGAAACAGGGTATGGCTACACCTTC. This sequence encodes CASRETGYGYTF. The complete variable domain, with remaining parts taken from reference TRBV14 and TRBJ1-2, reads EAGVTQFPSHSVIEKGQTVTLRCDPISGHDNLYWYRRVMGKEIKFLLHFVKESKQDESGMPNNRFLAERTGGTYSTLKVQPAELEDSGVYFCASRETGYGYTFGSGTRLTVV.